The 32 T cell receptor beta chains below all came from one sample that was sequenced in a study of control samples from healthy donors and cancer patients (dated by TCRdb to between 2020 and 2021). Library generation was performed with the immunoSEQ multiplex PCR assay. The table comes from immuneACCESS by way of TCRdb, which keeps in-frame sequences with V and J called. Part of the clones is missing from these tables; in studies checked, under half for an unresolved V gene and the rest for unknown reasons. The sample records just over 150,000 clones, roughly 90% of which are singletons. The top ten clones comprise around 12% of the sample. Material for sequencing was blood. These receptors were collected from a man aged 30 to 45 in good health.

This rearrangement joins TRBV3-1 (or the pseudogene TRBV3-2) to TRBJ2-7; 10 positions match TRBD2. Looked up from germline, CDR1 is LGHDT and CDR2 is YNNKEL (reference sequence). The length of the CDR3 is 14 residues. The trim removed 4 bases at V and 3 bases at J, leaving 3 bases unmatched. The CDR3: CASSRPSGGYEQYF. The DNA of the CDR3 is TGTGCCAGCAGCCGGCCTAGCGGGGGCTACGAGCAGTACTTC.

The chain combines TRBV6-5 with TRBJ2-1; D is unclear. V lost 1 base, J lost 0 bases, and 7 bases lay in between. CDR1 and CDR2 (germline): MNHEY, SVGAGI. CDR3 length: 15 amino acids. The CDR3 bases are TGTGCCAGCAGTTACTTTGGGAACTCCTACAATGAGCAGTTCTTC. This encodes CASSYFGNSYNEQFF.

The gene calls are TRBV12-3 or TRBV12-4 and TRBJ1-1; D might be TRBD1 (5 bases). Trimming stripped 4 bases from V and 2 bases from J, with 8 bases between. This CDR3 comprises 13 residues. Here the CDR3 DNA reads TGTGCCAGCAGTTACCAGGGAAACACTGAAGCTTTCTTT. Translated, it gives CASSYQGNTEAFF.

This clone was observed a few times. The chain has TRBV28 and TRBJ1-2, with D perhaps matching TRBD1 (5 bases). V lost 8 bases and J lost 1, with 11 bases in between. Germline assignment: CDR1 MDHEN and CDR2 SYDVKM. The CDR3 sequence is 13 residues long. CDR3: CASFETDNYGYTF. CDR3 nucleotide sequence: TGTGCCAGCTTCGAGACAGATAACTATGGCTACACCTTC.

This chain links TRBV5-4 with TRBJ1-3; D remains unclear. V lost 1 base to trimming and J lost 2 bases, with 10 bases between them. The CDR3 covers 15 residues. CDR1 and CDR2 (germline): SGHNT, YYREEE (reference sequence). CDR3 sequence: CASSLWGNAGNTIYF. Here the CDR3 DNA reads TGTGCCAGCAGCTTGTGGGGAAACGCTGGAAACACCATATATTTT.

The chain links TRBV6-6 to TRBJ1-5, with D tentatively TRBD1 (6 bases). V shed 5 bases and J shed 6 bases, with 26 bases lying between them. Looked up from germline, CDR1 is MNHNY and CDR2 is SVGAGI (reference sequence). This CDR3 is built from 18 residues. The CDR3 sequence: CASSPGLTGTIYGQPQHF. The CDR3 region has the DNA TGTGCCAGCAGTCCGGGATTAACCGGGACAATATACGGTCAGCCCCAGCATTTT.

The DNA for the CDR3 is TGTGCCAGTAGTCGATGGGACAGGGCTTCTGGCTACACCTTC. It yields the protein CASSRWDRASGYTF. The chain carries TRBV19 and TRBJ1-2; 9 bases are a match to TRBD1. V lost 5 bases and J lost 7; bases outside the gene matches: 8. Germline-derived CDR1 and CDR2 are LNHDA and SQIVND (reference sequence). This CDR3 contains 14 residues.

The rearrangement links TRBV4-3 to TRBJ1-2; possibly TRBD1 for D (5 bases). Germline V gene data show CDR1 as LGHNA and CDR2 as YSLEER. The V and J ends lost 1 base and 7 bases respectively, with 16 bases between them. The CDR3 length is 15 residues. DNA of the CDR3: TGCGCCAGCAGCCAAGTAACAGGCTGGGAGAGTGGCTACACCTTC. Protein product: CASSQVTGWESGYTF.

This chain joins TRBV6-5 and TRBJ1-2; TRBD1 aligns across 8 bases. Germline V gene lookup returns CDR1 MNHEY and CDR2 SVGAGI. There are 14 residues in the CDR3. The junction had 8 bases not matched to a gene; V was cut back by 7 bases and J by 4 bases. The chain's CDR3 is CASTPGTGRYGYTF. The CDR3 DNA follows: TGTGCCAGCACCCCCGGGACAGGACGCTATGGCTACACCTTC.

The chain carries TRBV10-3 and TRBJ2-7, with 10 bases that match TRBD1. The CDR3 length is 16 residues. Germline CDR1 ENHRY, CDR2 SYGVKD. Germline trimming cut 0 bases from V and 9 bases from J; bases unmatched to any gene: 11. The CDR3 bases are TGTGCCATCAGTGAGTCCAGAACCGGGACAGGGGTTGGGCAGTACTTC. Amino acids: CAISESRTGTGVGQYF.

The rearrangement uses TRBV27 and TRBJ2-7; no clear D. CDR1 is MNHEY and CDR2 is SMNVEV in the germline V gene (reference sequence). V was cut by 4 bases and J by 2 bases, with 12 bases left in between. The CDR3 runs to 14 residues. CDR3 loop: CASSSLSATYEQYF. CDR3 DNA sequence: TGTGCCAGCAGTTCACTCAGCGCGACCTACGAGCAGTACTTC.

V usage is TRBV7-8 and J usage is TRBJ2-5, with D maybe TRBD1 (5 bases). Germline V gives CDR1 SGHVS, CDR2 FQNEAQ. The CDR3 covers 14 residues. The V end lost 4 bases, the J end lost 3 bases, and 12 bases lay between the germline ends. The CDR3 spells CASSSRQLEETQYF. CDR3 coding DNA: TGTGCCAGCAGCTCACGACAGCTTGAAGAGACCCAGTACTTC.

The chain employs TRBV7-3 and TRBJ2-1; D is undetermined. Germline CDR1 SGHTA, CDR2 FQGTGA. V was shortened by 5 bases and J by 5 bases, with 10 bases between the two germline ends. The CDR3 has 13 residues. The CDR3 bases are TGTGCCAGCAGCAAAAGGGCAGACAATGAGCAGTTCTTC. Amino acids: CASSKRADNEQFF.

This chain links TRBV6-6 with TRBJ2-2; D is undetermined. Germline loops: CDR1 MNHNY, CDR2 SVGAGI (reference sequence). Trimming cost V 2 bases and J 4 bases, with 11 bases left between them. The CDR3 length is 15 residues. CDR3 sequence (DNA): TGTGCCAGCAGTTACCCCCGAGCTGCCACCGGGGAGCTGTTTTTT. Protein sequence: CASSYPRAATGELFF.

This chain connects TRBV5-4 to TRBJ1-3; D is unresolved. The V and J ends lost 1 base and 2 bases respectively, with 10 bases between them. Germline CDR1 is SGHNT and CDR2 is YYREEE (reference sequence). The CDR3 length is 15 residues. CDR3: CASSLTGGTGNTIYF. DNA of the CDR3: TGTGCCAGCAGCTTGACCGGCGGGACTGGAAACACCATATATTTT. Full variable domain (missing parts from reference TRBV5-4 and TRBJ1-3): ETGVTQSPTHLIKTRGQQVTLRCSSQSGHNTVSWYQQALGQGPQFIFQYYREEENGRGNFPPRFSGLQFPNYSSELNVNALELDDSALYLCASSLTGGTGNTIYFGEGSWLTVV.

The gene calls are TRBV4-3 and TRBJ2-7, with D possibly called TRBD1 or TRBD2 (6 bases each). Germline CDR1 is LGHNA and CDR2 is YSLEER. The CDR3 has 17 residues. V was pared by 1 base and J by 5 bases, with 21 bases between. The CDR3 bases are TGCGCCAGCAGCCAAGCCAGGGGAGGAGCGGTATACAACGAGCAGTACTTC. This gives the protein CASSQARGGAVYNEQYF.

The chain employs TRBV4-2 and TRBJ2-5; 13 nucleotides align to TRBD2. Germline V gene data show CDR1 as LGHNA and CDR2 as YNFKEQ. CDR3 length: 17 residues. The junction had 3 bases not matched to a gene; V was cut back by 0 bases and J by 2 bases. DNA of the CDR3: TGTGCCAGCAGCCAAGACCCGACTAGCGGGGGGCAAGAGACCCAGTACTTC. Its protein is CASSQDPTSGGQETQYF.

The CDR3 sequence is CASSLSGGKTEAFF. The CDR3 nucleotides read TGTGCCAGCAGTTTGTCAGGTGGGAAGACTGAAGCTTTCTTT. This chain uses TRBV27 with TRBJ1-1; D is uncertain. Trimming removed 3 bases from V and 5 bases from J, with 13 bases in between. CDR3 length: 14 residues. Germline CDR1 MNHEY, CDR2 SMNVEV (reference sequence).

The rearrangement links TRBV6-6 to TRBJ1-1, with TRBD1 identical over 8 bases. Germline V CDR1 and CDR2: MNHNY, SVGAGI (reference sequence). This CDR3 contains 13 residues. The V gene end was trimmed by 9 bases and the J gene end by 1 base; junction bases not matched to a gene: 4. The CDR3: CASLDRGNTEAFF. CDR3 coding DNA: TGTGCCAGTCTTGACAGGGGGAACACTGAAGCTTTCTTT.

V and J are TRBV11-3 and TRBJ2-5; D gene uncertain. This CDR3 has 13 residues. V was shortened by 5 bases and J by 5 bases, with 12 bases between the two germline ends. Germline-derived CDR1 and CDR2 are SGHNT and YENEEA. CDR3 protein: CASSPPLKETQYF. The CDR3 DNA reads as TGTGCCAGCAGCCCGCCCCTTAAGGAGACCCAGTACTTC.

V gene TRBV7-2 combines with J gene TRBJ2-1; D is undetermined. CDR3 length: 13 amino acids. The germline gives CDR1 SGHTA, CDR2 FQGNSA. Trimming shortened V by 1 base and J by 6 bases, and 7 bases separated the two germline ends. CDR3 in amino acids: CASSLGPRNEQFF. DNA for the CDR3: TGTGCCAGCAGCTTAGGCCCCCGCAATGAGCAGTTCTTC.

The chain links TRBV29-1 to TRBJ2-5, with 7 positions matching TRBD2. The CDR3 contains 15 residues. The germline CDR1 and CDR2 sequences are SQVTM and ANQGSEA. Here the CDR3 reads CGAQRGSQQSETQYF. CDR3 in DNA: TGCGGGGCCCAGCGGGGAAGCCAGCAGTCAGAGACCCAGTACTTC.

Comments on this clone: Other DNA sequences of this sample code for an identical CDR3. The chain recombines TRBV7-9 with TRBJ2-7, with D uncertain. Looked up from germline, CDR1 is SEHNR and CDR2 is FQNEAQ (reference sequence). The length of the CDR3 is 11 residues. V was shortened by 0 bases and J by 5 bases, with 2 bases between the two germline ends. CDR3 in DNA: TGTGCCAGCAGCTTAGCGGACGAGCAGTACTTC. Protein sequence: CASSLADEQYF. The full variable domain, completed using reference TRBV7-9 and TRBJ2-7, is DTGVSQNPRHKITKRGQNVTFRCDPISEHNRLYWYRQTLGQGPEFLTYFQNEAQLEKSRLLSDRFSAERPKGSFSTLEIQRTEQGDSAMYLCASSLADEQYFGPGTRLTVT.

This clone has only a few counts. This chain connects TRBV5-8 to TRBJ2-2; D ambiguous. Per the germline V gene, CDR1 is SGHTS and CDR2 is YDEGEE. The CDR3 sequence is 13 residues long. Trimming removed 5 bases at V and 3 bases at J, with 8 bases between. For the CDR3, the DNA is TGTGCCAGCAGGACCCAAGACACCGGGGAGCTGTTTTTT. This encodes CASRTQDTGELFF.

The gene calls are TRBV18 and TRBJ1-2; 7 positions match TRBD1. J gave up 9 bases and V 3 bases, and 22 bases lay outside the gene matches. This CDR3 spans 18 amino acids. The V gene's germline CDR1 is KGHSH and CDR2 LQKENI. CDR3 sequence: CASSPILNTGVGGQSYTF. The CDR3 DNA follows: TGTGCCAGCTCACCTATATTAAATACAGGGGTCGGCGGTCAGAGCTACACCTTC.

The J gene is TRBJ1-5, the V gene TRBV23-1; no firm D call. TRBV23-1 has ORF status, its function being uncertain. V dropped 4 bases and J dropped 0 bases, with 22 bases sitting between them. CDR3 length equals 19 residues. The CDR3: CASSLDQERTRDSNQPQHF. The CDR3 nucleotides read TGCGCCAGCAGTCTCGATCAGGAGAGGACGAGAGATAGCAATCAGCCCCAGCATTTT.

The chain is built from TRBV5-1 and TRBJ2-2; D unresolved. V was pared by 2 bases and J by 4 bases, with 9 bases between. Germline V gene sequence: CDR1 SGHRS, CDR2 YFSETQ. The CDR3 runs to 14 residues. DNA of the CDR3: TGCGCCAGCAGCTTTAATGCGGCCACCGGGGAGCTGTTTTTT. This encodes CASSFNAATGELFF.

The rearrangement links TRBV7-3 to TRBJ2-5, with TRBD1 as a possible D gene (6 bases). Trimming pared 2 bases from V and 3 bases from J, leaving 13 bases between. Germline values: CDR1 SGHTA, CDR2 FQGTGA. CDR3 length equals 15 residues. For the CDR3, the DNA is TGTGCCAGCAGCTTATCTGGGGCAGGGGAAGAGACCCAGTACTTC. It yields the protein CASSLSGAGEETQYF.

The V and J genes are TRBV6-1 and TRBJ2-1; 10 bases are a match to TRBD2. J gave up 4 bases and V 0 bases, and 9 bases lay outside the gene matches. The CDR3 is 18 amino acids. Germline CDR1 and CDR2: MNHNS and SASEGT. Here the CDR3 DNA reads TGTGCCAGCAGTGAAGCGCAGGCTAGCGGGGGCATATACAATGAGCAGTTCTTC. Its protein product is CASSEAQASGGIYNEQFF.

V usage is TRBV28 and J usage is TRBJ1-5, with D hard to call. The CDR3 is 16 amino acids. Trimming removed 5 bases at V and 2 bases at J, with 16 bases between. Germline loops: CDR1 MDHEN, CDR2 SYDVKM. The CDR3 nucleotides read TGTGCCAGCAGTCCTCCTCGAGGTAAGGGCAATCAGCCCCAGCATTTT. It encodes CASSPPRGKGNQPQHF. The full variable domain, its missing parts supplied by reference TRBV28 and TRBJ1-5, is DVKVTQSSRYLVKRTGEKVFLECVQDMDHENMFWYRQDPGLGLRLIYFSYDVKMKEKGDIPEGYSVSREKKERFSLILESASTNQTSMYLCASSPPRGKGNQPQHFGDGTRLSIL.

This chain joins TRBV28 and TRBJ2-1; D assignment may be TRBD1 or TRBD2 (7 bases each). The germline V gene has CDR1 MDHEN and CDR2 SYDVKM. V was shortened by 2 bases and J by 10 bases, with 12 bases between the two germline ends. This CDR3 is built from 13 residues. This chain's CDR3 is CASSLQGGGEQFF. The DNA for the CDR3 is TGTGCCAGCAGTTTACAGGGGGGAGGGGAGCAGTTCTTC.

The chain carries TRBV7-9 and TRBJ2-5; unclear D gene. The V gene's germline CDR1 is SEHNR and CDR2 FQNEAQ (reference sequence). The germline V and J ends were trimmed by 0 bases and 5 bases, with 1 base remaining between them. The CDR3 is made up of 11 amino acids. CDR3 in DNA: TGTGCCAGCAGCTTAGCGGAGACCCAGTACTTC. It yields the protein CASSLAETQYF.